The rows below give T cell receptor beta chains drawn from one sample of a study of T-cell reconstitution after alpha-beta-depleted transplantation in children. TCRdb re-derived calls from the PCR reads in MiXCR, one entry per CDR3 protein. This sample has 300,000 to 400,000 distinct CDR3 sequences; about 17% occur once, and the top ten carry approximately 38%. The starting material was PBMCs, mostly from graft donor cells, obtained 360 days after TCRalphabeta/CD19-depleted stem cell transplant. These TCRs come from a male patient aged 2 to 9 who had a stem cell transplant for acute lymphoblastic leukemia, so the T cells may come from the graft donor. The CDR3 runs from the conserved cysteine through the conserved F or W. Fields, in order: CDR3 protein, clone size, V gene. Part of the rows lack a size; the others show once, few, many or a class for expanded clones.

CDR3: CSVDRAGKETQYF
size: few
V: TRBV29-1

CDR3: CASSTRTSGTYEQYF
size: .
V: TRBV19

CDR3: CASSLWRESITDTQYF
size: many
V: TRBV7-2

CDR3: CSAEGRTGGDQETQYF
size: .
V: TRBV29-1

CDR3: CAIKGLAGEYEQYF
size: many
V: TRBV10-3

CDR3: CASSQRGLAGAPSYNEQFF
size: .
V: TRBV4-1

CDR3: CASSPHRGQGPRGYTEAFF
size: many
V: TRBV4-1

CDR3: CSASRGYQETQYF
size: many
V: TRBV20-1

CDR3: CASKHVGDYGYTF
size: .
V: TRBV6-6

CDR3: CAWRFDRLPNYGYTF
size: few
V: TRBV30

CDR3: CAISESRQGYEQYF
size: few
V: TRBV10-3

CDR3: CATSRVLAGLYNEQFF
size: few
V: TRBV15

CDR3: CASSQRQGTQNTIYF
size: few
V: TRBV4-2

CDR3: CASSLVGRLAQETQYF
size: .
V: TRBV7-2